This T cell receptor (beta chain) derives from a study of CD8+ T cells in alopecia areata. Across the study: Administration of oral tofacitinib to treated patients was at 5 to 10 mg twice daily. After 6 to 18 months of tofacitinib, follow-up continued 6 months off drug. Study results and caveats: Numerous clones, expanded in lesions, remained in scalp and blood during tofacitinib.

Turning to this clone: Its antigen is not known.

The germline V gene encodes CDR1 SGHVS and CDR2 FNYEAQ. The CDR3 consists of 16 residues. The V gene end was trimmed by 5 bases and the J gene end by 4 bases; junction bases not matched to a gene: 10. Treatment denoted: oral pan-JAK inhibitor, 5-10 mg twice daily. Sequencing templates came from extracted RNA that was reverse transcribed into cDNA. Method: immunoSEQ multiplex PCR; TCRdb's copy keeps in-frame clones and lacks some. The repertoire holds about 210,000 clones, 50% to 75% seen once, with more than 3.5% in the top ten. The rearrangement joins TRBV7-6 to TRBJ2-3, with TRBD1 matching over 9 bases. The clonotype was recovered from a human donor with alopecia areata. This specimen consisted of CD4+ T cells sorted from blood, obtained at week 4, from a patient treated with tofacitinib. This CDR3 reads CASSRKLQGASDTQYF. The DNA for the CDR3 is TGTGCCAGCAGCCGAAAACTACAGGGGGCCTCAGATACGCAGTATTTT.